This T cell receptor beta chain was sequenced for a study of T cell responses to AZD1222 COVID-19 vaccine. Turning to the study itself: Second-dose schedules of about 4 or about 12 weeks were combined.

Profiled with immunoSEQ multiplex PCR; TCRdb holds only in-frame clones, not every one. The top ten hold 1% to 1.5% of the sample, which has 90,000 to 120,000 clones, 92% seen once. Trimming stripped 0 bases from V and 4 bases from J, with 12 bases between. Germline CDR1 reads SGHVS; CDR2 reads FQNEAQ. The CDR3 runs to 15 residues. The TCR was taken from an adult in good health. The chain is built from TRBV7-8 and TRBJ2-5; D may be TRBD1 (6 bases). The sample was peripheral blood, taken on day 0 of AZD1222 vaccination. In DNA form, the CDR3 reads TGTGCCAGCAGCTTAGCCTGGCAGGGGAGAGAGACCCAGTACTTC. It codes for CASSLAWQGRETQYF.